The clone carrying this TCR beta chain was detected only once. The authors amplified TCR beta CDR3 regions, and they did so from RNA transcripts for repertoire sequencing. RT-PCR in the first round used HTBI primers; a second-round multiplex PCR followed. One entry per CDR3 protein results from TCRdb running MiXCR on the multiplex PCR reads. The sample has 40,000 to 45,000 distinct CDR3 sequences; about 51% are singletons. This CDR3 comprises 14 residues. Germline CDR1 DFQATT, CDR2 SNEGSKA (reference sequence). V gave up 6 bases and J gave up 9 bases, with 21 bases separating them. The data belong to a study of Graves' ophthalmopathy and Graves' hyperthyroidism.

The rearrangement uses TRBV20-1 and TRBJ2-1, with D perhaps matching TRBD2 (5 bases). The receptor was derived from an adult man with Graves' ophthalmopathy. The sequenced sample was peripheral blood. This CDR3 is CSARVPSKGVEQFF. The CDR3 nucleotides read TGCAGTGCAAGGGTTCCTAGCAAAGGAGTTGAGCAGTTCTTC.